A single T cell receptor (beta chain) is shown here with its context. Its target is not known. V was trimmed by 4 bases and J by 4 bases, leaving 20 bases between them. The CDR3 consists of 16 residues. Germline CDR1 LGHNA, CDR2 YSLEER. The data originate from a study of T cell responses to AZD1222 COVID-19 vaccine. The study, taken as a whole, reports: With two AZD1222 doses given, Spike-specific TCR breadth and depth both rose.

Profiling relied on immunoSEQ multiplex PCR, and the TCRdb table lists in-frame clones only, not all of them. Counted here are 100,000 to 140,000 clones, roughly 90% occurring once; the ten biggest clones make up 4% to 5.5%. The chain is built from TRBV4-3 and TRBJ2-7; the D is unclear. Sample: peripheral blood, taken on day 0 of AZD1222 vaccination. This receptor was obtained from an adult in good health. The DNA for the CDR3 is TGCGCCAGCAGCCGAGAACGGACGGGTTATACATACGAGCAGTACTTC. Translating gives CASSRERTGYTYEQYF.